This T cell receptor (beta chain) was retrieved from a study of blood T cell repertoires in COVID-19. Study at large: Samples taken during acute and convalescent COVID-19 were collected in the United States, Italy and Spain. Nucleic acid was either cDNA or gDNA, and it came from T cells, B-cell-depleted T cells, or PBMCs.

Original handling: Estimation of nucleated cell counts was performed using reference gene primer amplification. Here immunoSEQ multiplex PCR was the method, and the copy in TCRdb shows in-frame clones only, minus some. That table supplies the V and J calls and clone size; D and trimming were determined from the DNA. The sample includes about 210,000 clones, around 81% of them seen just once. V lost 7 bases to trimming and J lost 4 bases, with 14 bases between them. The length of the CDR3 is 13 residues. Germline CDR1 SGHNT, CDR2 YYREEE (reference sequence). Only one count was recorded for this clone. This TCR was recovered from a woman aged 70 to 79 with acute or convalescent COVID-19. Specimen: peripheral blood. The chain links TRBV5-4 to TRBJ1-1, with D tentatively TRBD1 (5 bases). The CDR3 is CASAPHGGTEAFF. In nucleotides, the CDR3 is TGTGCCAGCGCTCCGCACGGGGGCACTGAAGCTTTCTTT.